The 31 T cell receptor beta chains below all came from one sample that was sequenced in a study of shared clonotypes between healthy human individuals. Assay used: immunoSEQ multiplex PCR; TCRdb lists only in-frame clones, some missing. The sample lists under 650,000 clones, 90% to 96% seen once, with about 0.064% in the top ten. Sequencing input: naive CD4+ T cells sorted from blood. The subset was: CD45RA+ positively selected. These receptors all stem from a woman under 40 in good health.

This chain joins TRBV6-6 and TRBJ2-5; 7 bases align to TRBD1. The assigned J gene may be wrong: the sequence end matches TRBJ2-7 better. The germline gives CDR1 MNHNY, CDR2 SVGAGI (reference sequence). The CDR3 spans 15 residues. The CDR3 DNA sequence: TGTGCCAGCAGGACAGGGCATGGTGGCTCCTACGAGCAGTACTTC. Protein product: CASRTGHGGSYEQYF.

V and J are TRBV10-3 and TRBJ2-1; possibly TRBD2 for D (6 bases). The germline V gene has CDR1 ENHRY and CDR2 SYGVKD. The CDR3 loop spans 13 amino acids. Trimming took off 3 bases at V and 6 bases at J, with 9 bases between the two ends. As DNA, the CDR3 is TGTGCCATCAGTGACGGACTATCCAATGAGCAGTTCTTC. The encoded protein is CAISDGLSNEQFF.

The gene calls are TRBV10-3 and TRBJ2-7; 13 bases are a match to TRBD2. This CDR3 comprises 16 residues. With V trimmed by 3 bases and J by 1 base, 3 bases remained unmatched. CDR1 is ENHRY, CDR2 SYGVKD, per germline. CDR3: CAISDGTSGTSYEQYF. The CDR3 coding sequence is TGTGCCATCAGTGACGGGACTAGCGGGACATCCTACGAGCAGTACTTC.

This clone was found once. This chain connects TRBV5-1 to TRBJ2-7; D is possibly TRBD1 (5 bases). Trimming took 4 bases from V and 2 from J, leaving 19 bases between them. The CDR3 sequence is 16 residues long. Germline-derived CDR1 and CDR2 are SGHRS and YFSETQ. CDR3 nucleotide sequence: TGCGCCAGCAGCCCTAATTTAGGGGCAGGTACCTACGAGCAGTACTTC. Amino acid sequence: CASSPNLGAGTYEQYF.

This chain joins TRBV28 and TRBJ1-2; TRBD1 is a possible D gene (5 bases). Germline V gene sequence: CDR1 MDHEN, CDR2 SYDVKM. The CDR3 loop spans 13 amino acids. V shed 2 bases and J shed 7 bases, with 11 bases lying between them. For the CDR3, the DNA is TGTGCCAGCAGTTTACAACGGGGGTTTGGCTACACCTTC. This translates into CASSLQRGFGYTF.

The V gene is TRBV28, the J gene TRBJ2-6; D might be TRBD2 (5 bases). The CDR3 has 17 amino acids. With 3 bases removed from V and 2 bases from J, the gap between germline ends came to 14 bases. Germline V CDR1 and CDR2: MDHEN, SYDVKM. CDR3 sequence reads: CASSLVWGETGANVLTF. The CDR3, as DNA: TGTGCCAGCAGTTTGGTGTGGGGAGAAACTGGGGCCAACGTCCTGACTTTC.

This clone showed up just once. The chain recombines TRBV7-9 with TRBJ1-1; D remains ambiguous. The CDR3 sequence is 14 residues long. Trimming cost V 5 bases and J 0 bases, with 10 bases left between them. Germline V CDR1 and CDR2: SEHNR, FQNEAQ (reference sequence). CDR3 in DNA: TGTGCCAGCAGCCCCGATGGGCTGAACACTGAAGCTTTCTTT. Translated: CASSPDGLNTEAFF.

The chain is built from TRBV5-6 and TRBJ2-3, with D perhaps TRBD2 (6 bases). CDR1 and CDR2 (germline): SGHDT, YYEEEE. V was trimmed by 4 bases and J by 2 bases, leaving 14 bases between them. The CDR3 runs to 15 residues. The CDR3 here is CASSIGAGHTDTQYF. CDR3 nucleotides: TGTGCCAGCAGCATAGGAGCGGGTCACACAGATACGCAGTATTTT.

The chain links TRBV9 to TRBJ2-1, with a tentative D call TRBD2 (5 bases). Germline CDR1 is SGDLS and CDR2 is YYNGEE. This CDR3 is built from 17 residues. Trimming cost V 2 bases and J 9 bases, with 24 bases left between them. The CDR3 loop is CASSVNSATTQDIEQFF. The DNA of the CDR3 is TGTGCCAGCAGCGTCAATAGCGCCACCACCCAAGACATTGAGCAGTTCTTC. Filled out from reference TRBV9 and TRBJ2-1, the complete variable domain reads DSGVTQTPKHLITATGQRVTLRCSPRSGDLSVYWYQQSLDQGLQFLIQYYNGEERAKGNILERFSAQQFPDLHSELNLSSLELGDSALYFCASSVNSATTQDIEQFFGPGTRLTVL.

V is TRBV25-1 and J is TRBJ1-4, with TRBD1 matching 7 bases. CDR1 and CDR2 (germline): MGHDK, SYGVNS. The CDR3 is made up of 15 amino acids. V shed 8 bases and J 5 bases; nucleotides not matched to a gene: 11. CDR3 DNA: TGTGCCAGCGGAAGGAGACAGGGCCCAAATGAAAAACTGTTTTTT. It yields the protein CASGRRQGPNEKLFF.

The CDR3 region is CASSLKGNGANVLTF. Written as DNA, the CDR3 is TGTGCCAGCAGCTTGAAGGGCAATGGGGCCAACGTCCTGACTTTC. This chain connects TRBV5-5 to TRBJ2-6, with D hard to call. There are 15 residues in the CDR3. Germline values: CDR1 SGHKS, CDR2 YYEKEE (reference sequence). V shed 1 base and J shed 3 bases, with 8 bases lying between them.

This chain connects TRBV5-4 to TRBJ2-5, with D unclear. The CDR3 is 13 residues long. The germline gives CDR1 SGHNT, CDR2 YYREEE (reference sequence). Trimming removed 1 base from V and 5 bases from J, with 9 bases in between. The CDR3 region has the DNA TGTGCCAGCAGCTTGCCTTCCTCGGAGACCCAGTACTTC. Translating gives CASSLPSSETQYF. The full variable domain, rest sourced from reference TRBV5-4 and TRBJ2-5, is ETGVTQSPTHLIKTRGQQVTLRCSSQSGHNTVSWYQQALGQGPQFIFQYYREEENGRGNFPPRFSGLQFPNYSSELNVNALELDDSALYLCASSLPSSETQYFGPGTRLLVL.

The rearrangement uses TRBV11-2 and TRBJ2-7, with no clear D. Germline loops: CDR1 SGHAT, CDR2 FQNNGV. Trimming left V 3 bases short and J 3 bases short, with 9 bases between. The CDR3 covers 13 residues. The DNA for the CDR3 is TGTGCCAGCAGCTTGAACGTATTCTACGAGCAGTACTTC. Residues: CASSLNVFYEQYF.

This clone was seen only once. The CDR3 sequence: CATHDRTPTGEAFF. The CDR3 DNA reads as TGTGCCACCCATGACAGGACCCCCACCGGTGAAGCTTTCTTT. The chain employs TRBV28 and TRBJ1-1, with D possibly TRBD1 on 6 matching bases. Germline-derived CDR1 and CDR2 are MDHEN and SYDVKM. CDR3 length: 14 residues. V was trimmed by 10 bases and J by 7 bases, leaving 22 bases between them. Together with reference TRBV28 and TRBJ1-1, the CDR3 gives the full variable domain: DVKVTQSSRYLVKRTGEKVFLECVQDMDHENMFWYRQDPGLGLRLIYFSYDVKMKEKGDIPEGYSVSREKKERFSLILESASTNQTSMYLCATHDRTPTGEAFFGQGTRLTVV.

V usage is TRBV18 and J usage is TRBJ2-5; 7 bases match TRBD1. The V gene end was trimmed by 3 bases and the J gene end by 5 bases; junction bases not matched to a gene: 9. The CDR3 contains 15 residues. The germline gives CDR1 KGHSH, CDR2 LQKENI. The CDR3 loop reads CASSPNQGVSETQYF. CDR3 DNA sequence: TGTGCCAGCTCACCCAATCAGGGGGTGAGTGAGACCCAGTACTTC.

The chain uses TRBV5-1 and TRBJ1-3; weak D call: TRBD1 (5 bases). Germline V CDR1 and CDR2: SGHRS, YFSETQ. V shed 0 bases and J shed 0 bases, with 10 bases lying between them. This CDR3 contains 16 residues. CDR3: CASSLAGVSSGNTIYF. The CDR3 DNA sequence: TGCGCCAGCAGCTTGGCGGGGGTCAGCTCTGGAAACACCATATATTTT.

The chain employs TRBV6-6 and TRBJ1-3, with 8 bases lining up with TRBD1. V shed 3 bases and J 0 bases; nucleotides not matched to a gene: 4. CDR3 size: 16 residues. CDR1 is MNHNY, CDR2 SVGAGI, per germline (reference sequence). This chain's CDR3 is CASSYSGQGSGNTIYF. The CDR3 nucleotides read TGTGCCAGCAGTTATAGTGGACAGGGCTCTGGAAACACCATATATTTT.

This chain uses TRBV10-1 with TRBJ2-7; no clear D gene. This CDR3 is 10 amino acids long. Trimming removed 6 bases at V and 3 bases at J, with 3 bases between. CDR1 and CDR2 from the germline V gene are WNHNN and SYGVQD (reference sequence). CDR3 sequence (DNA): TGCGCCAGCAGGTACTACGAGCAGTACTTC. It yields the protein CASRYYEQYF.

The chain uses TRBV10-1 and TRBJ1-4, with D perhaps TRBD1 (5 bases). Germline V CDR1 and CDR2: WNHNN, SYGVQD (reference sequence). V gave up 3 bases and J gave up 8 bases, with 13 bases separating them. CDR3 length equals 14 residues. The CDR3 sequence is CASSDSVEGEKLFF. In DNA form, the CDR3 reads TGCGCCAGCAGTGATTCCGTCGAGGGGGAAAAACTGTTTTTT.

The V gene is TRBV18, the J gene TRBJ2-2; 7 bases agree with TRBD2. The CDR3 has 15 residues. Trimming removed 6 bases from V and 0 bases from J; junction bases left unmatched: 4. CDR1 and CDR2 (germline): KGHSH, LQKENI. The CDR3 DNA reads TGTGCCAGCTCGTTAGCGGGTACGAACACCGGGGAGCTGTTTTTT. This gives the protein CASSLAGTNTGELFF.

The chain combines TRBV28 with TRBJ2-6; possibly TRBD2 for D (5 bases). V lost 2 bases, J lost 0 bases, and 11 bases lay in between. This CDR3 is 17 amino acids long. Germline-derived CDR1 and CDR2 are MDHEN and SYDVKM. CDR3 sequence reads: CASSLQPGSSGANVLTF. The CDR3 region has the DNA TGTGCCAGCAGTTTACAACCGGGGAGCTCTGGGGCCAACGTCCTGACTTTC. Full variable domain (outside the CDR3, taken from reference TRBV28 and TRBJ2-6): DVKVTQSSRYLVKRTGEKVFLECVQDMDHENMFWYRQDPGLGLRLIYFSYDVKMKEKGDIPEGYSVSREKKERFSLILESASTNQTSMYLCASSLQPGSSGANVLTFGAGSRLTVL.

The CDR3 sequence is CASLGQMNTEAFF. The CDR3 DNA reads as TGTGCCAGCCTCGGGCAGATGAACACTGAAGCTTTCTTT. The V and J genes are TRBV2 and TRBJ1-1, with no clear D. This CDR3 is 13 amino acids long. Germline CDR1 reads SNHLY; CDR2 reads FYNNEI. V was pared by 8 bases and J by 0 bases, with 10 bases between.

This rearrangement joins TRBV28 to TRBJ1-4; unclear D gene. CDR1 MDHEN and CDR2 SYDVKM come from the germline V gene. V shed 6 bases and J shed 0 bases, with 11 bases lying between them. This CDR3 contains 15 residues. The CDR3 region is CASRGRSATNEKLFF. CDR3 bases: TGTGCCAGCAGGGGCAGGAGCGCAACTAATGAAAAACTGTTTTTT.

The rearrangement links TRBV6-4 to TRBJ2-5; D might be TRBD1 (5 bases). The DNA end is a closer match to TRBJ2-7, so the J assignment may be wrong. From germline, CDR1 is MRHNA and CDR2 SNTAGT. The CDR3 has 13 residues. The DNA for the CDR3 is TGTGCCAGCAGTTACGACCAGGGATACGAGCAGTACTTC. This gives the protein CASSYDQGYEQYF.

For this clone: At the DNA level, this CDR3 is encoded by other sequences in the same sample as well. The rearrangement joins TRBV5-1 to TRBJ1-1; D is uncertain. CDR3 length: 14 amino acids. V lost 0 bases and J 0 bases, leaving 6 bases between the germline ends. The germline V gene has CDR1 SGHRS and CDR2 YFSETQ. This chain's CDR3 is CASSLAGMNTEAFF. The CDR3 DNA reads TGCGCCAGCAGCTTGGCAGGTATGAACACTGAAGCTTTCTTT.

The gene calls are TRBV5-1 and TRBJ1-2; the match to TRBD1 covers 9 bases. Trimming cost V 0 bases and J 2 bases; bases outside gene matches: 5. This CDR3 region has 16 residues. Germline loops: CDR1 SGHRS, CDR2 YFSETQ. The CDR3 loop reads CASSLGRDRANYGYTF. Here the CDR3 DNA reads TGCGCCAGCAGCTTGGGGAGGGACAGGGCCAACTATGGCTACACCTTC.

In DNA form, the CDR3 reads TGTGCCAGCAGTTCTATCCGTCTAGGGTATGGCTACACCTTC. Its translation is CASSSIRLGYGYTF. This chain uses TRBV27 with TRBJ1-2; no firm D call. Germline values: CDR1 MNHEY, CDR2 SMNVEV (reference sequence). This CDR3 spans 14 amino acids. Deletions cut 4 bases from V and 5 bases from J, with 14 bases between.

The chain employs TRBV7-8 and TRBJ2-7; 12 bases agree with TRBD2. In germline, CDR1 is SGHVS, CDR2 FQNEAQ. This CDR3 contains 15 residues. Losses at the gene ends were 4 bases for V and 2 bases for J; bases not matched to a gene: 3. The CDR3 sequence: CASSSWTSGAYEQYF. CDR3 sequence (DNA): TGTGCCAGCAGCTCATGGACTAGCGGGGCCTACGAGCAGTACTTC.

The chain couples TRBV28 to TRBJ2-5; TRBD1 agrees at 9 bases. V was clipped by 5 bases and J by 4 bases; unmatched bases: 8. CDR1 MDHEN and CDR2 SYDVKM come from the germline V gene. The CDR3 runs 15 residues. The CDR3 loop reads CASSTGQGLAETQYF. In DNA form, the CDR3 reads TGTGCCAGCAGTACCGGACAGGGGTTGGCAGAGACCCAGTACTTC.

The chain joins TRBV10-1 to TRBJ2-1; 11 bases fit TRBD2. Germline CDR1 reads WNHNN; CDR2 reads SYGVQD (reference sequence). The CDR3 loop spans 15 amino acids. The J segment lost 5 bases and the V segment lost 6 bases, leaving 6 bases of the junction unmatched. CDR3: CASSPLAGGNNEQFF. The CDR3 DNA reads as TGCGCCAGCAGCCCCTTAGCGGGAGGGAACAATGAGCAGTTCTTC.

The chain couples TRBV2 to TRBJ2-3; D call uncertain. CDR3 length: 12 residues. The germline V gene encodes CDR1 SNHLY and CDR2 FYNNEI. V lost 1 base and J 6 bases, leaving 5 bases between the germline ends. CDR3 nucleotide sequence: TGTGCCAGCAGTGAAGTGGTGGATACGCAGTATTTT. It specifies CASSEVVDTQYF.